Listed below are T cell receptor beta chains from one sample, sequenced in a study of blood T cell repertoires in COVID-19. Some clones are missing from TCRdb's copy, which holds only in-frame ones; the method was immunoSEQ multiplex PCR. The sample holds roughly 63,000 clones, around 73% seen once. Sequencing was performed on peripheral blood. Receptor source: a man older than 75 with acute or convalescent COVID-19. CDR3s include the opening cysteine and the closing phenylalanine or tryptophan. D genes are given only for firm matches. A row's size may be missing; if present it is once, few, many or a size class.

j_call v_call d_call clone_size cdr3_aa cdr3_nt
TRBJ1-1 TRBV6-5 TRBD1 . CASSTGEVNTEAFF TGTGCCAGCAGTACAGGGGAGGTGAACACTGAAGCTTTCTTT
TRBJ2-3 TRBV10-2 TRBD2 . CASSDFGLGSTDTQYF TGCGCCAGCAGTGATTTCGGACTAGGGAGCACAGATACGCAGTATTTT
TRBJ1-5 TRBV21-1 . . CASSNSPGLMPQHF TGTGCCAGCAGCAATTCCCCAGGCCTGATGCCCCAGCATTTT
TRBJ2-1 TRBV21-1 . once CASGKDREGLWFF TGTGCCAGCGGGAAGGACAGGGAAGGGCTTTGGTTCTTC
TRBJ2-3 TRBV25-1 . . CASSREDTQYF TGTGCCAGCAGTCGAGAAGATACGCAGTATTTT
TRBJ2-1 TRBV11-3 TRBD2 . CASSGAGGRNEQFF TGTGCCAGCAGTGGGGCGGGAGGGCGCAATGAGCAGTTCTTC
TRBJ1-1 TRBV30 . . CAWSGVTEAFF TGTGCCTGGAGCGGGGTGACCGAAGCTTTCTTT
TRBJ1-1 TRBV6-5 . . CATKEWNTEAFF TGTGCCACCAAAGAGTGGAACACTGAAGCTTTCTTT
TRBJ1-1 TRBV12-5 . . CASTGMNTEAFF TGTGCAAGTACAGGTATGAACACTGAAGCTTTCTTT
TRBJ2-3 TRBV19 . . CASSSRRPGSTDTQYF TGTGCCAGTAGCTCTCGACGGCCGGGGAGCACAGATACGCAGTATTTT